This T cell receptor beta chain was found in a study of blood T cell repertoires in COVID-19. This clone was picked up a small number of times. At one boundary the junction diverges from the germline segment, which might be a read error. The data were produced by immunoSEQ multiplex PCR, yet TCRdb's version contains in-frame clones alone and is incomplete. This table holds about 120,000 clones, 90% found once. Seattle researchers signed up patients amid active infection and tracked them longitudinally. The germline gives CDR1 SGHTS, CDR2 YDEGEE. The CDR3 sequence is 17 residues long. The rearrangement uses TRBV5-8 and TRBJ1-4; D not resolved. Material: peripheral blood. The TCR comes from a woman aged 55-75 years with COVID-19, enrolled during active disease. The CDR3 coding sequence is TGTGCCAGCACCTTGATATATGGGCCTTCAGGTCGTGAAAAACTGTTTTTT. Translating it yields CASTLIYGPSGREKLFF.